This T cell receptor (beta chain) was sequenced during a study of cytomegalovirus exposure and HLA in healthy donors. Study results and limitations: Cytomegalovirus-associated status was assigned to some 160 TCR beta chains.

As to this clone: Its target is unknown.

The V end was cut by 4 bases, the J end by 6 bases, with 18 bases between. This CDR3 comprises 15 residues. The germline gives CDR1 GTSNPN, CDR2 SVGIG (reference sequence). Only in-frame clones appear in the TCRdb table, and some are missing; sequencing was by immunoSEQ multiplex PCR. Among more than 55,000 clones listed, roughly nine tenths were seen once. While the first cohort had about 610 subjects, the donors belonged to the separate validation cohort of about 120 subjects. This chain uses TRBV30 with TRBJ1-4; possible D gene TRBD1, 5 bases. The source of this sequence is a woman under 30 in good health and CMV-seronegative. The sequenced sample consisted of PBMCs. In DNA, the CDR3 is TGTGCCTGGATAGCCAGACAGAGGACCGATGAAAAACTGTTTTTT. Its protein is CAWIARQRTDEKLFF.